This T cell receptor beta chain was captured by sequencing in a study of T-cell reconstitution after alpha-beta-depleted transplantation in children. Unique molecular identifiers were used to barcode this TCRbeta library. MiXCR was run by TCRdb on the PCR reads, yielding one entry per CDR3 protein. The sample has roughly 500,000 distinct CDR3 sequences, approximately 32% seen once. The CDR3 has 17 amino acids. The V and J ends lost 1 base and 4 bases, in that order; junction bases with no gene match: 10. Per germline, CDR1 MNHEY and CDR2 SMNVEV (reference sequence). The J gene is TRBJ1-1, the V gene TRBV27, with TRBD1 matching over 9 bases. This clonotype was obtained from a human donor who donated a stem cell graft to a child with aplastic anemia. This material consisted of PBMCs from the stem cell graft donor, taken from the stem cell graft. The CDR3 loop reads CASSLFGQGLGGTEAFF. Written as DNA, the CDR3 is TGTGCCAGCAGTTTATTCGGACAGGGGTTAGGGGGCACTGAAGCTTTCTTT.